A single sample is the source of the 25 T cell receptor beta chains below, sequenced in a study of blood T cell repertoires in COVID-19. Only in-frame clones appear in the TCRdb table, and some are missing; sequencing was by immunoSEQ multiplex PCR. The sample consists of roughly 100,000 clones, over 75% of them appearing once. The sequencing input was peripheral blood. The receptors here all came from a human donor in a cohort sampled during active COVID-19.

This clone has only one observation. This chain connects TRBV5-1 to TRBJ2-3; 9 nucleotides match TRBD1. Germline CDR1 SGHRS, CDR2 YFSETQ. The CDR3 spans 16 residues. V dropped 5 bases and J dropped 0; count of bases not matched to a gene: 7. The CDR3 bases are TGCGCCAGCAGGCTCGCGGGACAGGGTAGCACAGATACGCAGTATTTT. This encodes CASRLAGQGSTDTQYF.

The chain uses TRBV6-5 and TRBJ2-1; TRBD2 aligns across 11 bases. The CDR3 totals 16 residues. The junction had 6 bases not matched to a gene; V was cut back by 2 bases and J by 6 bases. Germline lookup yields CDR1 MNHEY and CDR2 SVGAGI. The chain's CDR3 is CASSYGPGTSGNEQFF. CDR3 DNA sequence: TGTGCCAGCAGTTACGGCCCCGGGACTAGCGGCAATGAGCAGTTCTTC.

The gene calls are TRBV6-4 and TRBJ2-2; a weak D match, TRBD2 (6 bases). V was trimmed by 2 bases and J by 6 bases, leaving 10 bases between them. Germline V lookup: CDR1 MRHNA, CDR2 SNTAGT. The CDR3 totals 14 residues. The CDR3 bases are TGTGCCAGCAGTGACGGTTCTAGCGCCGGGGAGCTGTTTTTT. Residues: CASSDGSSAGELFF.

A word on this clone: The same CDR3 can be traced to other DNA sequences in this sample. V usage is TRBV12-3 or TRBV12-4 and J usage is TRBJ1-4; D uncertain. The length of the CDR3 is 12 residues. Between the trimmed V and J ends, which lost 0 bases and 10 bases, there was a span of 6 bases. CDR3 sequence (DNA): TGTGCCAGCAGTTTAGCAGCGGGAAAACTGTTTTTT. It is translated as CASSLAAGKLFF.

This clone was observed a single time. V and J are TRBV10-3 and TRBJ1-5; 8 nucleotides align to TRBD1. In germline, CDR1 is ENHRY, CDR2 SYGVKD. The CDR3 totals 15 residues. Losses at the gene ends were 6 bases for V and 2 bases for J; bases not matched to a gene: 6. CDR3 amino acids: CAISTGQGGNQPQHF. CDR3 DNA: TGTGCCATCAGCACCGGACAGGGAGGCAATCAGCCCCAGCATTTT.

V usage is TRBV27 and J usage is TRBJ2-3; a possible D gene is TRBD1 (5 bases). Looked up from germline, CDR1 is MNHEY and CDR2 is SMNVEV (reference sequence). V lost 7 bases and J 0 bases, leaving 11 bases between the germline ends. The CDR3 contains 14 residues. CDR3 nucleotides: TGTGCCAGCAAAACCCAGGGAAGCACAGATACGCAGTATTTT. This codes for CASKTQGSTDTQYF.

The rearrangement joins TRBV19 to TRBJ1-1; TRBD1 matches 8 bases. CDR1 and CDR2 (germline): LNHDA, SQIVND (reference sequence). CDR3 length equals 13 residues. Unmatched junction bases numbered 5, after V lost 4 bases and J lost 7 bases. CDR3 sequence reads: CASSTDRELEAFF. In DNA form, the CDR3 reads TGTGCCAGTAGTACGGACAGGGAACTTGAAGCTTTCTTT.

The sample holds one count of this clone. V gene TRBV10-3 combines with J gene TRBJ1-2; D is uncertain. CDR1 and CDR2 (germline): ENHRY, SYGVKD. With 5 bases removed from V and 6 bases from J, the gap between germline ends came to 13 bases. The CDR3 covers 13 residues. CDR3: CAISLDLADGYTF. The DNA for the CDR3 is TGTGCCATCAGTCTAGACCTGGCGGATGGCTACACCTTC.

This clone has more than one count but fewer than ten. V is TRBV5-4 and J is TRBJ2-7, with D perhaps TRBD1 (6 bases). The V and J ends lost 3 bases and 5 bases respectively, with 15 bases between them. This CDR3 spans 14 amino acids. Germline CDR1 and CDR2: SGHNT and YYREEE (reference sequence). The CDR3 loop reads CASSWGHDSDEQYF. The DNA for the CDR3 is TGTGCCAGCAGCTGGGGACACGATAGCGACGAGCAGTACTTC.

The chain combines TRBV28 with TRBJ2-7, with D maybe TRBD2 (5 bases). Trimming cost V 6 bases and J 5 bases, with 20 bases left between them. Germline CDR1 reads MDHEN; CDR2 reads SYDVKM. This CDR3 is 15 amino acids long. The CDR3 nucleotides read TGTGCCAGCAGCTACCATAGAGGGAGCCCAAACGAGCAGTACTTC. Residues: CASSYHRGSPNEQYF.

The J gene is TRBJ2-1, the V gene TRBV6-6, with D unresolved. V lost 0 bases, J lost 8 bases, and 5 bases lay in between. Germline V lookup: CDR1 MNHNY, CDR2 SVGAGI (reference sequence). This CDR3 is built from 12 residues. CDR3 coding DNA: TGTGCCAGCAGTTACTCGCGGCATGAGCAGTTCTTC. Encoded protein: CASSYSRHEQFF.

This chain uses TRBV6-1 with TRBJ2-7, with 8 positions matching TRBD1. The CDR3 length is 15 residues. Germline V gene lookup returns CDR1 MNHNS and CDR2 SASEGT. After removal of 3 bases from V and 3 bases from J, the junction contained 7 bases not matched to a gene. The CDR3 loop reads CASSDRTGFGYEQYF. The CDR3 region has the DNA TGTGCCAGCAGTGACCGGACAGGGTTTGGCTACGAGCAGTACTTC.

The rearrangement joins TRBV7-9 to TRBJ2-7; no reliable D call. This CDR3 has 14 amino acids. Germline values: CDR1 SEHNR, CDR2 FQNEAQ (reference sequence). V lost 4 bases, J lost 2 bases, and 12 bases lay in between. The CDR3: CASSYDTGTYEQYF. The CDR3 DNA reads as TGTGCCAGCAGCTACGACACCGGTACCTACGAGCAGTACTTC.

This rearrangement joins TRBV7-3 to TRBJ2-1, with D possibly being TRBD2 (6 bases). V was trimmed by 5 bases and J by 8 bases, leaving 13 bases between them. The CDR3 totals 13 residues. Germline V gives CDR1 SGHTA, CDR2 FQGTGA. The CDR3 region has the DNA TGTGCCAGCAGCCCTCTCCCGGGGGATGAGCAGTTCTTC. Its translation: CASSPLPGDEQFF.

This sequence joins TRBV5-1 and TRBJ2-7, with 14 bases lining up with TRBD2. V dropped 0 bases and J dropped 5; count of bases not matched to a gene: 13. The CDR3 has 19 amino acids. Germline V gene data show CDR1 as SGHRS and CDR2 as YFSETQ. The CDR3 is CASSLARTGTSGSYHEQYF. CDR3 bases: TGCGCCAGCAGCTTGGCCAGAACCGGGACTAGCGGGAGTTACCACGAGCAGTACTTC.

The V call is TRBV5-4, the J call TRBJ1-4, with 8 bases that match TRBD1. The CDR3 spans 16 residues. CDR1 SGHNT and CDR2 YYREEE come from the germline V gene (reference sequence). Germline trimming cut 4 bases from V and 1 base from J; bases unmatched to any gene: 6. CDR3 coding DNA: TGTGCCAGCAGCCTAGACAGGGGCCAAACTAATGAAAAACTGTTTTTT. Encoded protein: CASSLDRGQTNEKLFF.

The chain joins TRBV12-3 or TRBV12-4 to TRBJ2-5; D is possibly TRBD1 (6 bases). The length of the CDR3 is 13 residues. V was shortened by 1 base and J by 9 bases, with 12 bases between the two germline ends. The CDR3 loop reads CASSLVFRGAQYF. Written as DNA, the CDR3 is TGTGCCAGCAGTTTAGTTTTCAGGGGCGCCCAGTACTTC.

CDR3 protein: CASSLRIPGTQYF. In DNA form, the CDR3 reads TGTGCCAGCAGTTTACGGATCCCGGGGACCCAGTACTTC. The V call is TRBV28, the J call TRBJ2-5, with D hard to call. Germline CDR1 and CDR2: MDHEN and SYDVKM. Trimming removed 2 bases from V and 7 bases from J, with 11 bases in between. The CDR3 runs to 13 residues.

The CDR3 spells CASSLFRSGFLTGGVEAFF. CDR3 in DNA: TGTGCCAGCAGCTTATTTCGCTCTGGATTCCTGACAGGGGGCGTTGAGGCTTTCTTT. The chain couples TRBV7-2 to TRBJ1-1; TRBD1 matches 10 bases. There are 19 residues in the CDR3. Trimming at V came to 2 bases and at J to 11 bases, leaving 23 bases not matched to a gene. Looked up from germline, CDR1 is SGHTA and CDR2 is FQGNSA.

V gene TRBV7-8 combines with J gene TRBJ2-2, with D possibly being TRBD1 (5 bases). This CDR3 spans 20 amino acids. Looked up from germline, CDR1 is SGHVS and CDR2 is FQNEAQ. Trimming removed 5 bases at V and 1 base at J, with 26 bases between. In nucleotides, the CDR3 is TGTGCCAGCAGCCTTACCCAACGGCCCAAACAGGACCTGAACACCGGGGAGCTGTTTTTT. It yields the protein CASSLTQRPKQDLNTGELFF.

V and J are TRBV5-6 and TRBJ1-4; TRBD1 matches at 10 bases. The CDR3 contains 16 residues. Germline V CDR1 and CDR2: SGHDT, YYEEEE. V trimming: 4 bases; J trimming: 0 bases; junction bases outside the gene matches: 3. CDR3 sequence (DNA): TGTGCCAGCAGCACGGGACAGGGGACAACTAATGAAAAACTGTTTTTT. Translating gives CASSTGQGTTNEKLFF.

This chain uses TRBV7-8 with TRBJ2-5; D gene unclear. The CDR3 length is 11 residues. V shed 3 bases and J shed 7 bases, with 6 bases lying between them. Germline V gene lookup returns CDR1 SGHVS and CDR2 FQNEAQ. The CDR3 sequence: CASSFGRTQYF. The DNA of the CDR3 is TGTGCCAGCAGCTTTGGGCGGACCCAGTACTTC.

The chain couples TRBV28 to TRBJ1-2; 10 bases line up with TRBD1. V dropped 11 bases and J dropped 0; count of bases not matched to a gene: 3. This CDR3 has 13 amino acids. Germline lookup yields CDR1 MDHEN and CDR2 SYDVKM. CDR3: CALGQGANYGYTF. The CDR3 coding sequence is TGTGCCCTCGGACAGGGGGCTAACTATGGCTACACCTTC.

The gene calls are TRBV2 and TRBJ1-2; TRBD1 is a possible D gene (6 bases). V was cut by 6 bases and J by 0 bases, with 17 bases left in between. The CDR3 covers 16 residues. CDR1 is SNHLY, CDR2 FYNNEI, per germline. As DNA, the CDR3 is TGTGCCAGCAGCGGGACATTCTATCAAGCTAACTATGGCTACACCTTC. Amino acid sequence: CASSGTFYQANYGYTF.

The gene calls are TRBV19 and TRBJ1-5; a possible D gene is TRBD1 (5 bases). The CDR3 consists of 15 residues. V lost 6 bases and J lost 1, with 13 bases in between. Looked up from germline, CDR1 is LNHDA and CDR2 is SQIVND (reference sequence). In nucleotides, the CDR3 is TGTGCCAGTAGAACGCAGGGAGGAAGCAATCAGCCCCAGCATTTT. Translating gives CASRTQGGSNQPQHF.